The 21 T cell receptor beta chains listed next were all sequenced from one sample in a study of STAT3 mutations in large granular lymphocyte leukemia. Profiled with immunoSEQ multiplex PCR; TCRdb holds only in-frame clones, not every one. Of about 20,000 clones in the sample, around 93% were seen once. Study-wide results and caveats: In T-cell large granular lymphocyte leukemia, about half of patients showed multiple immunodominant subclonotypes.

These receptors' antigens are unknown. Sequencing input: peripheral blood mononuclear cells. The receptors stem from a man between 60 and 70 years old with T-cell large granular lymphocyte leukemia. Some clones in this sample may be carry-over from other donors' samples.

CDR3 bases: TGTGCCAGCACCCGGTACGGGACTTCAAGCTCCTACGAGCAGTACTTC. Translating it yields CASTRYGTSSSYEQYF. The J gene is TRBJ2-7, the V gene TRBV6-6; D may be TRBD2 (6 bases). The CDR3 covers 16 residues. The V gene lost 7 bases and the J gene lost 0 bases, with 19 bases spanning the gap. CDR1 and CDR2 from the germline V gene are MNHNY and SVGAGI (reference sequence).

The sample holds one count of this clone. A read error may produce the germline difference seen at one junction end. The chain carries TRBV7-2 and TRBJ2-3; TRBD1 matches at 8 bases. Germline CDR1 SGHTA, CDR2 FQGNSA. The CDR3 runs 13 residues. The CDR3, as DNA: TGTGCCAGCACTTTTAACCGGGACAGGTTTATCGATTTT. It specifies CASTFNRDRFIDF.

The chain combines TRBV4-3 with TRBJ2-7; no definite D call. Germline V gene sequence: CDR1 LGHNA, CDR2 YSLEER. Trimming stripped 0 bases from V and 3 bases from J, with 9 bases between. This CDR3 is 14 amino acids long. CDR3 protein: CASSQDTQVYEQYF. For the CDR3, the DNA is TGCGCCAGCAGCCAAGATACCCAGGTCTACGAGCAGTACTTC.

This chain connects TRBV29-1 to TRBJ2-7, with 8 bases lining up with TRBD1. With 4 bases clipped from V and 5 bases from J, the junction kept 4 bases outside the gene matches. Germline CDR1 reads SQVTM; CDR2 reads ANQGSEA. CDR3 length equals 12 residues. The CDR3 DNA sequence: TGCAGCGTTGCCAGGGGGCGCGACGAGCAGTACTTC. Translated, it gives CSVARGRDEQYF.

This sequence joins TRBV29-1 and TRBJ2-2; TRBD2 matches at 12 bases. This CDR3 contains 18 residues. CDR1 is SQVTM and CDR2 is ANQGSEA in the germline V gene. The V segment lost 2 bases and the J segment 6 bases; nucleotides outside the gene matches: 13. The CDR3 sequence is CSVELPHGLAGKSGELFF. CDR3 DNA sequence: TGCAGCGTTGAACTACCCCACGGACTAGCGGGAAAATCCGGGGAGCTGTTTTTT.

The V call is TRBV28, the J call TRBJ2-7, with D perhaps matching TRBD2 (6 bases). The V gene's germline CDR1 is MDHEN and CDR2 SYDVKM. V gave up 6 bases and J gave up 1 base, with 13 bases separating them. This CDR3 comprises 14 residues. CDR3 DNA sequence: TGTGCCAGCAGCTACGGCGCGGGGTCCTACGAGCAGTACTTC. Residues: CASSYGAGSYEQYF.

The CDR3 is CASSQVGGDGNEQYF. CDR3 coding DNA: TGCGCCAGCAGCCAAGTAGGGGGGGACGGAAACGAGCAGTACTTC. The chain employs TRBV4-3 and TRBJ2-7; D perhaps matches TRBD2 (7 bases). CDR1 LGHNA and CDR2 YSLEER come from the germline V gene. The CDR3 sequence is 15 residues long. The ends were cut back, 1 base at V and 5 bases at J, with 15 bases in the middle.

The chain joins TRBV4-2 to TRBJ2-5; D is possibly TRBD2 (6 bases). The germline V gene encodes CDR1 LGHNA and CDR2 YNFKEQ. Trimming left V 3 bases short and J 1 base short, with 12 bases between. This CDR3 is built from 15 residues. CDR3 amino acids: CASSQPSSVQETQYF. CDR3 DNA: TGTGCCAGCAGCCAGCCATCTAGCGTCCAAGAGACCCAGTACTTC.

The genes are TRBV5-1 and TRBJ2-6, with 8 bases lining up with TRBD2. Germline CDR1 SGHRS, CDR2 YFSETQ. The V segment lost 2 bases and the J segment 0 bases; nucleotides outside the gene matches: 4. This CDR3 comprises 17 residues. The CDR3 nucleotides are TGCGCCAGCAGCTTCCTAGCGGGCAACTCTGGGGCCAACGTCCTGACTTTC. Protein product: CASSFLAGNSGANVLTF. Full variable domain (rest looked up from reference TRBV5-1 and TRBJ2-6): KAGVTQTPRYLIKTRGQQVTLSCSPISGHRSVSWYQQTPGQGLQFLFEYFSETQRNKGNFPGRFSGRQFSNSRSEMNVSTLELGDSALYLCASSFLAGNSGANVLTFGAGSRLTVL.

The chain carries TRBV30 and TRBJ2-3; TRBD1 is a possible D gene (6 bases). The germline V and J ends were trimmed by 5 bases and 2 bases, with 14 bases remaining between them. The CDR3 runs to 14 residues. CDR1 GTSNPN and CDR2 SVGIG come from the germline V gene (reference sequence). In nucleotides, the CDR3 is TGTGCCTGGGGGACAACCTCTAACACAGATACGCAGTATTTT. Amino acids: CAWGTTSNTDTQYF.

V usage is TRBV10-3 and J usage is TRBJ2-3, with 9 positions matching TRBD2. The CDR3 is made up of 16 amino acids. Germline CDR1 ENHRY, CDR2 SYGVKD. With V trimmed by 2 bases and J by 4 bases, 7 bases remained unmatched. CDR3 sequence: CAISERASGTADTQYF. In DNA form, the CDR3 reads TGTGCCATCAGTGAGAGGGCTAGCGGGACAGCAGATACGCAGTATTTT.

J is TRBJ2-2 and V is TRBV30; a possible D gene is TRBD2 (5 bases). From germline, CDR1 is GTSNPN and CDR2 SVGIG (reference sequence). Trimming cost V 4 bases and J 7 bases, with 22 bases left between them. The CDR3 loop spans 16 amino acids. The CDR3 sequence: CAWTPPGKQEGGELFF. Written as DNA, the CDR3 is TGTGCCTGGACCCCCCCGGGCAAACAAGAGGGCGGGGAGCTGTTTTTT.

The gene calls are TRBV4-1 and TRBJ2-7; 10 bases agree with TRBD2. Germline values: CDR1 MGHRA, CDR2 YSYEKL. V lost 0 bases and J lost 2; bases outside the gene matches: 16. This CDR3 has 20 amino acids. CDR3 in amino acids: CASSQEGRESGLAGAYEQYF. The CDR3 bases are TGCGCCAGCAGCCAAGAAGGCAGGGAGTCTGGGCTAGCGGGAGCCTACGAGCAGTACTTC.

V gene TRBV5-1 combines with J gene TRBJ2-4, with 7 bases fitting TRBD2. There are 16 residues in the CDR3. CDR1 is SGHRS, CDR2 YFSETQ, per germline. V dropped 4 bases and J dropped 0; count of bases not matched to a gene: 7. The CDR3 DNA reads TGCGCCAGCAGCGAAACTAGCGAATCAGCCAAAAACATTCAGTACTTC. Translating it yields CASSETSESAKNIQYF.

The chain employs TRBV2 and TRBJ1-5; weak D call: TRBD1 (6 bases). Trimming removed 2 bases at V and 0 bases at J, with 14 bases between. This CDR3 has 17 amino acids. The germline CDR1 and CDR2 sequences are SNHLY and FYNNEI. The DNA for the CDR3 is TGTGCCAGCAGTGAACGAGGGGGGCTCTATAGCAATCAGCCCCAGCATTTT. Its translation is CASSERGGLYSNQPQHF.

This clone turned up a few times. This chain joins TRBV30 and TRBJ2-7, with D unresolved. The V end lost 5 bases, the J end lost 9 bases, and 14 bases lay between the germline ends. Looked up from germline, CDR1 is GTSNPN and CDR2 is SVGIG (reference sequence). This CDR3 contains 11 residues. CDR3 sequence (DNA): TGTGCCTGGGGGCGGCTCCAAGGGCAGTACTTC. It specifies CAWGRLQGQYF.

The V gene is TRBV18, the J gene TRBJ1-1, with TRBD1 as a possible D gene (5 bases). The germline V gene encodes CDR1 KGHSH and CDR2 LQKENI. This CDR3 is built from 15 residues. Trimming shortened V by 5 bases and J by 1 base, and 14 bases separated the two germline ends. The CDR3 protein is CASSFGGGANTEAFF. The DNA of the CDR3 is TGTGCCAGCTCATTCGGGGGAGGAGCGAACACTGAAGCTTTCTTT.

This chain connects TRBV27 to TRBJ1-2, with D perhaps TRBD1 (5 bases). The ends were cut back, 3 bases at V and 6 bases at J, with 14 bases in the middle. This CDR3 region has 14 residues. Germline assignment: CDR1 MNHEY and CDR2 SMNVEV (reference sequence). The CDR3: CASSFRGAQNGYTF. The CDR3, as DNA: TGTGCCAGCAGTTTCCGAGGGGCGCAAAATGGCTACACCTTC.

The chain joins TRBV5-1 to TRBJ1-5; D is unclear. In germline, CDR1 is SGHRS, CDR2 YFSETQ. V was clipped by 0 bases and J by 3 bases, with 10 bases between them. The CDR3 loop spans 15 amino acids. In DNA, the CDR3 is TGCGCCAGCAGCTTGGAAGGGCAGAACAATCAGCCCCAGCATTTT. The encoded protein is CASSLEGQNNQPQHF.

The rearrangement uses TRBV18 and TRBJ1-2; D possibly corresponds to TRBD1 (6 bases). The germline CDR1 and CDR2 sequences are KGHSH and LQKENI. The V and J ends lost 2 bases and 5 bases respectively, with 9 bases between them. The CDR3 runs 13 residues. CDR3 sequence reads: CASSPGQGYGYTF. In nucleotides, the CDR3 is TGTGCCAGCTCACCAGGGCAGGGGTATGGCTACACCTTC.

This chain joins TRBV7-9 and TRBJ2-3, with 9 bases that match TRBD2. With 5 bases clipped from V and 1 base from J, the junction kept 4 bases outside the gene matches. CDR3 length: 15 residues. Germline V lookup: CDR1 SEHNR, CDR2 FQNEAQ (reference sequence). The CDR3 coding sequence is TGTGCCAGCAGCCCGACTAGCGGTGGCACAGATACGCAGTATTTT. This gives the protein CASSPTSGGTDTQYF.